The rows below give T cell receptor beta chains drawn from one sample of a study of blood T cell repertoires in COVID-19. Measured with immunoSEQ multiplex PCR; TCRdb has only the in-frame clones, and not every one. The sample includes over 60,000 clones, 80% to 90% of them seen just once. Sequencing was done on a sample of peripheral blood. The source is a man aged 70 or older with active or convalescent COVID-19. Both conserved end residues are trimmed from each CDR3. D genes are given only for firm matches. Not every row has a clone size; where given, it reads once, few, many or a size class.

D gene,J gene,V gene,clone size,CDR3 protein
-,TRBJ2-3,TRBV12-3/TRBV12-4,-,ASSFSTDTQY
TRBD1,TRBJ1-4,TRBV5-1,-,ASSLAGQGRGYEKLF
TRBD1,TRBJ2-5,TRBV30,once,AWSRPGGQETQY
-,TRBJ1-4,TRBV4-1,few,ASSGEGFREKLF
TRBD1,TRBJ1-4,TRBV15,-,ATSGPTGVVEKLF
-,TRBJ2-7,TRBV7-2,-,ASSFSPIGEQY
TRBD2,TRBJ2-7,TRBV28,-,ASSFSGGYEQY
-,TRBJ2-1,TRBV2,-,ASRTTSGEQF
-,TRBJ1-2,TRBV28,-,ASSPGQFYGYT
-,TRBJ1-2,TRBV28,-,ASSFPGTGGYT
-,TRBJ2-3,TRBV28,-,ASSLLGAYTQY
TRBD2,TRBJ2-7,TRBV5-4,-,ASSLSSGSSYEQY
-,TRBJ2-7,TRBV7-2,-,ASSLYSPTYEQY
TRBD1,TRBJ1-2,TRBV2,-,ASPRQGKVRDGYT
TRBD2,TRBJ2-5,TRBV11-2,-,ASSPLAGARETQY
TRBD1,TRBJ2-7,TRBV28,-,ASSLRRTGLPYEQY
TRBD1,TRBJ1-1,TRBV27,-,ASSLPRDRWRENTEAF
-,TRBJ2-1,TRBV27,-,ASGRGGSPYNEQF
TRBD1,TRBJ1-4,TRBV27,-,ASRGQGGYEKLF
-,TRBJ1-2,TRBV30,-,AWSRQGTYYGYT
-,TRBJ2-3,TRBV7-6,-,ASSSPFVGVGTQY
-,TRBJ1-2,TRBV19,-,AISTDNYGYT
-,TRBJ2-7,TRBV20-1,-,SAGTTNEQY